This TCR beta chain was recorded in a study of human T cells and chemical hapten exposure. Time point defined: patch test 1, 2 weeks after DPC sensitization. The treatment denotes: therapeutic diphenylcyclopropenone sensitization with weekly scalp DPC. TCRdb passed the RACE reads through MiXCR, listing each CDR3 protein once. The sample carries fewer than 60,000 distinct CDR3 sequences, around 9.3% recorded once. This clonotype has ten or more counts. Its antigen is not identified. Trimming stripped 6 bases from V and 0 bases from J, with 9 bases between. CDR3 length equals 14 residues. Germline V gene lookup returns CDR1 MDHEN and CDR2 SYDVKM. Findings of the study overall: Among TCRs, those above 1 in 1000 frequency were unaffected by DPC sensitization.

The chain is built from TRBV28 and TRBJ2-4; D remains unclear. The specimen was whole blood, collected in connection with sensitization to the hapten diphenylcyclopropenone (DPC). This sequence was found in a woman between 50 and 59 years old with alopecia areata. Some clones in this sample may be carry-over from other donors' samples. CDR3 protein: CASRGLVAKNIQYF. CDR3 in DNA: TGTGCCAGCAGAGGTCTGGTAGCCAAAAACATTCAGTACTTC.